These 22 T cell receptor beta chains were sequenced from one sample in a study of cytomegalovirus exposure and HLA in healthy donors. The primer mix had 60 Vbeta and 13 Jbeta primers. The table came from immunoSEQ multiplex PCR; TCRdb's copy has only in-frame clones and leaves some out. Of some 150,000 clones listed, roughly a tenth were seen once; the top ten hold roughly 1.9%. Material for sequencing was PBMCs. The receptors shown here come from a male donor in good health and CMV-seronegative.

This clone was seen more than once but under ten times. The chain employs TRBV28 and TRBJ1-2; tentative D call: TRBD1 (6 bases). This CDR3 has 14 amino acids. From germline, CDR1 is MDHEN and CDR2 SYDVKM. V shed 6 bases and J shed 1 base, with 12 bases lying between them. CDR3 sequence: CASSPRGINYGYTF. The DNA of the CDR3 is TGTGCCAGCAGCCCCAGGGGTATTAACTATGGCTACACCTTC.

The table lists this clone with a few counts. V gene TRBV7-3 combines with J gene TRBJ2-7; 14 nucleotides line up with TRBD2. J gave up 6 bases and V 3 bases, and 1 base lay outside the gene matches. Germline V gives CDR1 SGHTA, CDR2 FQGTGA. This CDR3 is built from 14 residues. CDR3 amino acids: CASSLGTSGSEQYF. CDR3 coding DNA: TGTGCCAGCAGCTTGGGGACTAGCGGGAGCGAGCAGTACTTC.

J is TRBJ1-3 and V is TRBV4-2, with 8 bases matching TRBD1. The CDR3 has 16 residues. The J segment lost 4 bases and the V segment lost 5 bases, leaving 10 bases of the junction unmatched. CDR1 is LGHNA and CDR2 is YNFKEQ in the germline V gene. CDR3 sequence: CASSSSGGARGNTIYF. CDR3 nucleotides: TGTGCCAGCAGCTCCTCAGGGGGCGCGCGGGGAAACACCATATATTTT.

This chain uses TRBV28 with TRBJ1-5; possible D gene TRBD1, 6 bases. Per the germline V gene, CDR1 is MDHEN and CDR2 is SYDVKM. There are 15 residues in the CDR3. Trimming pared 6 bases from V and 1 base from J, leaving 13 bases between. The CDR3 nucleotides are TGTGCCAGCAGACTACAGGGAGTCAGCAATCAGCCCCAGCATTTT. Translating gives CASRLQGVSNQPQHF.

The CDR3 loop reads CASSEGRVGGTEAFF. The CDR3 DNA is TGTGCCAGCAGTGAAGGTAGGGTAGGAGGGACTGAAGCTTTCTTT. The chain uses TRBV6-1 and TRBJ1-1; D is uncertain. Germline V lookup: CDR1 MNHNS, CDR2 SASEGT. The length of the CDR3 is 15 residues. V was cut by 1 base and J by 5 bases, with 14 bases left in between.

There are a few counts of this clone. The chain couples TRBV18 to TRBJ1-1; 7 bases are shared with TRBD1. The CDR3 contains 13 residues. The V and J ends lost 8 bases and 5 bases, in that order; junction bases with no gene match: 8. Germline CDR1 KGHSH, CDR2 LQKENI. CDR3 residues: CASSRQGGTEAFF. The DNA for the CDR3 is TGTGCCAGCAGTCGACAGGGCGGAACTGAAGCTTTCTTT. Looking up the rest from reference TRBV18 and TRBJ1-1 gives the full variable domain: NAGVMQNPRHLVRRRGQEARLRCSPMKGHSHVYWYRQLPEEGLKFMVYLQKENIIDESGMPKERFSAEFPKEGPSILRIQQVVRGDSAAYFCASSRQGGTEAFFGQGTRLTVV.

The table lists this clone with a few counts. The chain joins TRBV11-2 to TRBJ1-2; 7 nucleotides align to TRBD1. The CDR3 runs 16 residues. The V gene end was trimmed by 5 bases and the J gene end by 1 base; junction bases not matched to a gene: 10. CDR1 SGHAT and CDR2 FQNNGV come from the germline V gene. As DNA, the CDR3 is TGTGCCAGCAGCATCGGGACAGACTTTTTTAACTATGGCTACACCTTC. This gives the protein CASSIGTDFFNYGYTF.

J is TRBJ1-1 and V is TRBV28, with D unresolved. This CDR3 is built from 16 residues. V lost 8 bases and J 1 base, leaving 20 bases between the germline ends. Germline assignment: CDR1 MDHEN and CDR2 SYDVKM. The CDR3 sequence is CASAYPRGGRNTEAFF. CDR3 nucleotide sequence: TGTGCCAGCGCCTACCCTCGAGGAGGGAGGAACACTGAAGCTTTCTTT.

The rearrangement joins TRBV19 to TRBJ2-3; D not resolved. From germline, CDR1 is LNHDA and CDR2 SQIVND (reference sequence). The CDR3 covers 14 residues. V gave up 1 base and J gave up 0 bases, with 5 bases separating them. CDR3 DNA: TGTGCCAGTAGTATAGGCGGTAGCACAGATACGCAGTATTTT. Translated, it gives CASSIGGSTDTQYF.

The chain links TRBV19 to TRBJ1-1; 9 bases are a match to TRBD1. The CDR3 contains 15 residues. The junction had 3 bases not matched to a gene; V was cut back by 4 bases and J by 0 bases. The germline gives CDR1 LNHDA, CDR2 SQIVND (reference sequence). CDR3 sequence: CASSSRQGVNTEAFF. The CDR3 DNA follows: TGTGCCAGTAGTAGCCGACAGGGGGTGAACACTGAAGCTTTCTTT.

The chain employs TRBV6-5 and TRBJ2-2; 9 bases map to TRBD2. CDR1 is MNHEY, CDR2 SVGAGI, per germline. J gave up 5 bases and V 2 bases, and 6 bases lay outside the gene matches. This CDR3 is 16 amino acids long. The CDR3 DNA sequence: TGTGCCAGCAGTTACAAGGCGGGGGGGCGGACCGGGGAGCTGTTTTTT. It translates to CASSYKAGGRTGELFF.

The genes are TRBV7-3 and TRBJ2-5; 8 bases align to TRBD1. The CDR3 spans 14 residues. The J segment lost 3 bases and the V segment lost 5 bases, leaving 5 bases of the junction unmatched. Germline lookup yields CDR1 SGHTA and CDR2 FQGTGA. The DNA for the CDR3 is TGTGCCAGCAGCAGTACAGGGGGAGAAGAGACCCAGTACTTC. It yields the protein CASSSTGGEETQYF.

This clone was seen more than once but under ten times. The chain joins TRBV5-1 to TRBJ2-5; perhaps TRBD2 as D (6 bases). The germline CDR1 and CDR2 sequences are SGHRS and YFSETQ. The CDR3 totals 13 residues. The V and J ends lost 2 bases and 3 bases respectively, with 8 bases between them. The CDR3 sequence: CASSFGGEETQYF. CDR3 DNA sequence: TGCGCCAGCAGCTTCGGAGGGGAAGAGACCCAGTACTTC.

This chain uses TRBV5-6 with TRBJ2-5; D unclear. Germline V gene data show CDR1 as SGHDT and CDR2 as YYEEEE. V gave up 3 bases and J gave up 5 bases, with 14 bases separating them. The CDR3 length is 14 residues. The CDR3 nucleotides are TGTGCCAGCAGCTGGAGTGAAGCATACGAGACCCAGTACTTC. As protein: CASSWSEAYETQYF.

This chain links TRBV9 with TRBJ1-1, with a weak D call TRBD1 (5 bases). Trimming removed 4 bases from V and 1 base from J, with 14 bases in between. Germline-derived CDR1 and CDR2 are SGDLS and YYNGEE. The CDR3 loop spans 15 amino acids. CDR3 loop: CASSSGGRGNTEAFF. The CDR3 coding sequence is TGTGCCAGCAGCAGTGGGGGGAGGGGGAACACTGAAGCTTTCTTT.

This clone came up a few times. V gene TRBV7-6 combines with J gene TRBJ1-4, with D uncertain. CDR3 length equals 14 residues. Germline CDR1 SGHVS, CDR2 FNYEAQ. V lost 1 base to trimming and J lost 4 bases, with 7 bases between them. The CDR3 reads CASSLEALNEKLFF. CDR3 nucleotide sequence: TGTGCCAGCAGCTTAGAAGCACTTAATGAAAAACTGTTTTTT.

The rearrangement links TRBV4-1 to TRBJ1-2, with 11 positions matching TRBD1. V was pared by 4 bases and J by 6 bases, with 10 bases of the junction left unmatched. The CDR3 sequence is 16 residues long. CDR1 MGHRA and CDR2 YSYEKL come from the germline V gene. CDR3 amino acids: CASSPSGGDRGDGYTF. As DNA, the CDR3 is TGCGCCAGCAGCCCATCGGGCGGGGACAGGGGGGATGGCTACACCTTC.

The gene calls are TRBV10-3 and TRBJ1-5, with unresolved D. The V end lost 6 bases, the J end lost 7 bases, and 13 bases lay between the germline ends. CDR3 size: 13 residues. From germline, CDR1 is ENHRY and CDR2 SYGVKD. CDR3 amino acids: CAIRADTGQPQHF. In DNA, the CDR3 is TGTGCCATCAGGGCTGACACTGGGCAGCCCCAGCATTTT.

This clone was seen more than once but under ten times. The chain recombines TRBV7-6 with TRBJ2-3; TRBD1 agrees at 9 bases. The J segment lost 2 bases and the V segment lost 5 bases, leaving 2 bases of the junction unmatched. CDR1 and CDR2 from the germline V gene are SGHVS and FNYEAQ. The CDR3 length is 14 residues. This chain's CDR3 is CASSRQGVTDTQYF. CDR3 coding DNA: TGTGCCAGCAGCCGACAGGGGGTCACAGATACGCAGTATTTT.

The table lists this clone with a few counts. This chain links TRBV30 with TRBJ2-1, with 7 bases that match TRBD2. Germline values: CDR1 GTSNPN, CDR2 SVGIG (reference sequence). The CDR3 is made up of 14 amino acids. The junction had 8 bases not matched to a gene; V was cut back by 5 bases and J by 4 bases. The DNA of the CDR3 is TGTGCCTGGGGCCCTAGCGGTATGTACAATGAGCAGTTCTTC. Protein sequence: CAWGPSGMYNEQFF. The full variable domain, with the rest looked up from reference TRBV30 and TRBJ2-1, is SQTIHQWPATLVQPVGSPLSLECTVEGTSNPNLYWYRQAAGRGLQLLFYSVGIGQISSEVPQNLSASRPQDRQFILSSKKLLLSDSGFYLCAWGPSGMYNEQFFGPGTRLTVL.

This clone was found a few times. The rearrangement links TRBV27 to TRBJ1-5, with 7 bases matching TRBD1. V shed 6 bases, J shed 3 bases, and the junction held 5 bases outside the gene matches. The CDR3 consists of 14 residues. Germline CDR1 is MNHEY and CDR2 is SMNVEV (reference sequence). This CDR3 is CASSPGQDNQPQHF. The CDR3 nucleotides are TGTGCCAGCAGCCCAGGACAGGACAATCAGCCCCAGCATTTT.

This clone was detected a few times. The chain employs TRBV28 and TRBJ1-1, with 8 bases matching TRBD1. This CDR3 comprises 14 residues. Per germline, CDR1 MDHEN and CDR2 SYDVKM. V was clipped by 4 bases and J by 4 bases; unmatched bases: 5. CDR3 residues: CASSSGGAGTEAFF. Here the CDR3 DNA reads TGTGCCAGCAGTTCAGGGGGCGCGGGCACTGAAGCTTTCTTT. Full variable domain (rest looked up from reference TRBV28 and TRBJ1-1): DVKVTQSSRYLVKRTGEKVFLECVQDMDHENMFWYRQDPGLGLRLIYFSYDVKMKEKGDIPEGYSVSREKKERFSLILESASTNQTSMYLCASSSGGAGTEAFFGQGTRLTVV.